Sequencing of this T cell receptor (beta chain) was carried out in a study of OX40 agonist ivuxolimab in advanced cancers. Study-wide context: Six ivuxolimab dose levels, 0.01 to 10 mg/kg, were given intravenously every 2 weeks. Partial responses, seen in three patients, involved one hepatocellular carcinoma and two cutaneous melanomas.

Generated by immunoSEQ multiplex PCR, the TCRdb table keeps only in-frame clones and is missing some. The sample lists over 65,000 clones, approximately 90% occurring once. CDR3 length equals 15 residues. Per the germline V gene, CDR1 is SGHTA and CDR2 is FQGNSA. V was shortened by 3 bases and J by 5 bases, with 16 bases between the two germline ends. Any history of autoimmune disease or systemic immunosuppression disqualified patients. The sequence derives from an adult with an advanced solid tumor such as melanoma, head and neck, liver or kidney cancer. This specimen was CD4+ or CD8+ T cells sorted from blood, taken in a trial of the OX40 agonist ivuxolimab. The chain recombines TRBV7-2 with TRBJ1-1; unclear D gene. CDR3 bases: TGTGCCAGCAGCTTGGTCCCCCGGGGTGGGACTGAAGCTTTCTTT. The encoded protein is CASSLVPRGGTEAFF.